Sequencing of this T cell receptor (beta chain) was carried out in a study of T cell clonality in common variable immunodeficiency. General study points: CVID subjects showed higher TCRbeta clonality than healthy controls. Common variable immunodeficiency TCR beta sequences reportedly had fewer deletions and N-nucleotide insertions.

The CDR3 has 12 amino acids. Germline assignment: CDR1 LNHDA and CDR2 SQIVND (reference sequence). The table came from immunoSEQ multiplex PCR; TCRdb's copy has only in-frame clones and leaves some out. The sample was found to contain 39,000 or so clones, and every one recurs. This clone was picked up a small number of times. Its antigen remains unidentified. The DNA ends 3 residues before the CDR3 does, and the rest of the CDR3 is filled in from the germline J gene. The chain carries TRBV19 and TRBJ1-2, with TRBD1 as a possible D gene (5 bases). Specimen: peripheral blood mononuclear cells. The sequence was collected from a person aged 18-69 years in good health. Partial CDR3 DNA: TGTGCCAGTAACGAGGGATCGGGGGAC. Its protein is CASNEGSGD. The CDR3 reads in full as CASNEGSGDYTF. The whole variable domain, filled in from reference TRBV19 and TRBJ1-2, reads DGGITQSPKYLFRKEGQNVTLSCEQNLNHDAMYWYRQDPGQGLRLIYYSQIVNDFQKGDIAEGYSVSREKKESFPLTVTSAQKNPTAFYLCASNEGSGDYTFGSGTRLTVV.